This T cell receptor (beta chain) derives from a study of regulatory T cells in long-lasting Graves disease. The overall study: Graves' patients who were just diagnosed had used antithyroid drugs for under 3 months.

Time point: newly diagnosed GD, antithyroid drugs for less than 3 months. Preparation of the TCR library used RNA extracted from PBMCs. Sequencing libraries for TCR beta were prepared with iRepertoire HTBI primers and Arm-PCR of CDR3 regions. Via MiXCR, TCRdb re-called the multiplex PCR reads, giving one row per CDR3 protein. The sample includes some 200,000 distinct CDR3 sequences, roughly 19% of them seen just once. These data also formed part of another study, on T cells in Graves' hyperthyroidism and ophthalmopathy. That source adds: Those with hyperthyroidism were 18 to 65 years old, newly diagnosed, and ill for under 2 months. Using the HTBI primer set, a first-round RT-PCR was run on the TCR CDR3.

The TCR comes from a woman in her twenties or thirties with Graves disease. Sequenced here: peripheral blood mononuclear cells (PBMCs), sampled at new diagnosis, from a patient treated with antithyroid drugs.

This chain's CDR3 is CSVQTGGNEQYF. The CDR3 nucleotides read TGCAGTGTCCAAACAGGGGGCAATGAGCAGTACTTC. The rearrangement links TRBV20-1 to TRBJ2-4, with 9 bases lining up with TRBD1. This CDR3 region has 12 residues. The germline V gene encodes CDR1 DFQATT and CDR2 SNEGSKA (reference sequence). With 7 bases clipped from V and 13 bases from J, the junction kept 11 bases outside the gene matches.